Below are 20 T cell receptor beta chains sequenced from a single sample in a study of blood T cell repertoires in COVID-19. The data were produced by immunoSEQ multiplex PCR, yet TCRdb's version contains in-frame clones alone and is incomplete. Of about 55,000 clones in the sample, approximately 90% were seen once. Sample: peripheral blood. The receptors shown here come from a man aged 35 to 55 with COVID-19, enrolled during active disease.

The chain joins TRBV18 to TRBJ2-7; D is ambiguous. Germline CDR1 reads KGHSH; CDR2 reads LQKENI. Deletions cut 4 bases from V and 0 bases from J, with 10 bases between. There are 14 residues in the CDR3. The CDR3 sequence: CASSQAGSSYEQYF. The CDR3, as DNA: TGTGCCAGCTCACAGGCAGGTAGCTCCTACGAGCAGTACTTC.

The chain carries TRBV30 and TRBJ1-6; 7 bases match TRBD1. V shed 4 bases and J 0 bases; nucleotides not matched to a gene: 3. This CDR3 contains 15 residues. Germline assignment: CDR1 GTSNPN and CDR2 SVGIG (reference sequence). The CDR3: CAWTRQGSYNSPLHF. The CDR3 nucleotides are TGTGCCTGGACCAGACAGGGCTCCTATAATTCACCCCTCCACTTT.

This rearrangement joins TRBV5-1 to TRBJ2-7; 7 nucleotides align to TRBD1. Germline assignment: CDR1 SGHRS and CDR2 YFSETQ. There are 14 residues in the CDR3. The J segment lost 0 bases and the V segment lost 3 bases, leaving 3 bases of the junction unmatched. The DNA for the CDR3 is TGCGCCAGCAGCTCGACAGGGTACTCCTACGAGCAGTACTTC. It codes for CASSSTGYSYEQYF. Supplemented by reference TRBV5-1 and TRBJ2-7, the full variable domain reads KAGVTQTPRYLIKTRGQQVTLSCSPISGHRSVSWYQQTPGQGLQFLFEYFSETQRNKGNFPGRFSGRQFSNSRSEMNVSTLELGDSALYLCASSSTGYSYEQYFGPGTRLTVT.

The chain uses TRBV5-1 and TRBJ2-1; the match to TRBD2 covers 9 bases. Germline V gene lookup returns CDR1 SGHRS and CDR2 YFSETQ. CDR3 size: 14 residues. Germline trimming cut 3 bases from V and 5 bases from J; bases unmatched to any gene: 3. The CDR3 DNA reads TGCGCCAGCAGCTACGCGGGAGGGGACAATGAGCAGTTCTTC. Translated: CASSYAGGDNEQFF.

This clone came up once. V and J are TRBV11-3 and TRBJ2-1; TRBD2 is a possible D gene (5 bases). Between the trimmed V and J ends, which lost 0 bases and 0 bases, there was a span of 6 bases. Germline V gives CDR1 SGHNT, CDR2 YENEEA. This CDR3 has 15 amino acids. CDR3 in DNA: TGTGCCAGCAGCTTAGACGGGAACTCCTACAATGAGCAGTTCTTC. Its translation: CASSLDGNSYNEQFF.

The V gene is TRBV19, the J gene TRBJ2-5; D perhaps matches TRBD2 (6 bases). V lost 6 bases to trimming and J lost 3 bases, with 11 bases between them. Germline V gives CDR1 LNHDA, CDR2 SQIVND (reference sequence). This CDR3 has 13 amino acids. Here the CDR3 DNA reads TGTGCCAGTAGCCGGGGGTGGAAAGAGACCCAGTACTTC. This translates into CASSRGWKETQYF.

The chain has TRBV25-1 and TRBJ1-2; 8 bases match TRBD1. V shed 6 bases, J shed 8 bases, and the junction held 11 bases outside the gene matches. Germline loops: CDR1 MGHDK, CDR2 SYGVNS. The length of the CDR3 is 14 residues. The CDR3 coding sequence is TGTGCCAGCAGAGGACAGGGCCCCACCGGGGGCTACACCTTC. Its protein product is CASRGQGPTGGYTF.

V usage is TRBV11-2 and J usage is TRBJ1-1; possible D gene TRBD1, 5 bases. With 5 bases removed from V and 1 base from J, the gap between germline ends came to 11 bases. CDR1 and CDR2 from the germline V gene are SGHAT and FQNNGV. This CDR3 is built from 14 residues. In DNA form, the CDR3 reads TGTGCCAGCAGCACCCGACAGCAGAACACTGAAGCTTTCTTT. This translates into CASSTRQQNTEAFF.

V is TRBV4-2 and J is TRBJ2-5; D call uncertain. Trimming shortened V by 4 bases and J by 0 bases, and 12 bases separated the two germline ends. CDR3 size: 15 residues. CDR1 is LGHNA and CDR2 is YNFKEQ in the germline V gene. CDR3 protein: CASSPEALYQETQYF. CDR3 bases: TGTGCCAGCAGCCCAGAAGCGCTATACCAAGAGACCCAGTACTTC.

This sequence joins TRBV5-1 and TRBJ1-2, with 10 bases aligning to TRBD1. The CDR3 has 15 amino acids. CDR1 is SGHRS and CDR2 is YFSETQ in the germline V gene. V lost 4 bases to trimming and J lost 4 bases; unmatched junction nucleotides: 7. Here the CDR3 DNA reads TGCGCCAGCAGCCCCGGGACAGGGGTGTTCTATGGCTACACCTTC. Translated: CASSPGTGVFYGYTF.

There are a few counts of this clone. This chain uses TRBV7-9 with TRBJ2-5; D gene unclear. The CDR3 is 15 residues long. Germline V gene lookup returns CDR1 SEHNR and CDR2 FQNEAQ (reference sequence). Between the trimmed V and J ends, which lost 6 bases and 2 bases, there was a span of 16 bases. DNA for the CDR3: TGTGCCAGCAGTTCCCCATTGAGTCGGCAAGAGACCCAGTACTTC. Amino acid sequence: CASSSPLSRQETQYF.

This clone was seen once. V usage is TRBV10-1 and J usage is TRBJ2-1, with D tentatively TRBD2 (5 bases). The CDR3 is made up of 13 amino acids. Trimming removed 6 bases at V and 5 bases at J, with 11 bases between. Germline V gene lookup returns CDR1 WNHNN and CDR2 SYGVQD (reference sequence). The chain's CDR3 is CASSPPGNNEQFF. The CDR3 DNA is TGCGCCAGCAGCCCCCCGGGGAACAATGAGCAGTTCTTC.

The chain uses TRBV2 and TRBJ1-6; 7 bases align to TRBD1. The CDR3 loop spans 15 amino acids. Germline values: CDR1 SNHLY, CDR2 FYNNEI. V shed 7 bases, J shed 0 bases, and the junction held 3 bases outside the gene matches. The CDR3 nucleotides are TGTGCCAGCAAGACAGGGAGCTCCTATAATTCACCCCTCCACTTT. Its protein is CASKTGSSYNSPLHF.

The genes are TRBV6-5 and TRBJ2-5, with D perhaps matching TRBD2 (5 bases). The ends were cut back, 3 bases at V and 4 bases at J, with 15 bases in the middle. This CDR3 region has 15 residues. Germline lookup yields CDR1 MNHEY and CDR2 SVGAGI. The CDR3 reads CASSYEGQRGETQYF. The CDR3 DNA is TGTGCCAGCAGTTATGAGGGTCAGAGAGGAGAGACCCAGTACTTC.

This clone was seen a handful of times. The chain is built from TRBV12-3 or TRBV12-4 and TRBJ2-7; TRBD1 matches 10 bases. Losses at the gene ends were 7 bases for V and 6 bases for J; bases not matched to a gene: 6. The CDR3 has 13 amino acids. CDR3 region: CASTTGGEGEQYF. The CDR3 DNA follows: TGTGCCAGCACGACAGGGGGCGAGGGCGAGCAGTACTTC.

V usage is TRBV5-8 and J usage is TRBJ1-5; D unclear. Trimming removed 4 bases from V and 1 base from J, with 15 bases in between. CDR1 and CDR2 (germline): SGHTS, YDEGEE. The CDR3 runs 16 residues. CDR3 in amino acids: CASSLGEARSNQPQHF. CDR3 sequence (DNA): TGTGCCAGCAGCCTCGGGGAGGCCCGGAGCAATCAGCCCCAGCATTTT.

The gene calls are TRBV25-1 and TRBJ1-6; D is uncertain. Germline lookup yields CDR1 MGHDK and CDR2 SYGVNS. The CDR3 spans 13 residues. The ends were cut back, 1 base at V and 7 bases at J, with 5 bases in the middle. The CDR3 reads CASSELANSPLHF. CDR3 nucleotides: TGTGCCAGCAGTGAATTGGCCAATTCACCCCTCCACTTT.

In this sample, this clone turned up once. The chain has TRBV29-1 and TRBJ1-1; possible D gene TRBD1, 6 bases. V was cut by 6 bases and J by 0 bases, with 11 bases left in between. CDR1 is SQVTM and CDR2 is ANQGSEA in the germline V gene. The CDR3 spans 13 residues. The chain's CDR3 is CSVRTEMNTEAFF. The CDR3 nucleotides read TGCAGCGTGCGGACAGAAATGAACACTGAAGCTTTCTTT.

The rearrangement joins TRBV2 to TRBJ2-1; 8 nucleotides line up with TRBD1. The germline gives CDR1 SNHLY, CDR2 FYNNEI. V was clipped by 5 bases and J by 8 bases; unmatched bases: 5. CDR3 length equals 13 residues. The CDR3 spells CASSTQGVHEQFF. CDR3 in DNA: TGTGCCAGCAGTACACAGGGGGTCCATGAGCAGTTCTTC.

The chain has TRBV7-8 and TRBJ1-6, with 9 bases that match TRBD1. With 5 bases clipped from V and 13 bases from J, the junction kept 9 bases outside the gene matches. Germline V CDR1 and CDR2: SGHVS, FQNEAQ. There are 14 residues in the CDR3. DNA for the CDR3: TGTGCCAGCAGCGCCGGACAGGGGAGCTTTCCCCTCCACTTT. As protein: CASSAGQGSFPLHF.